These T cell receptor beta chains were read from a single sample in a study of blood T cell repertoires in COVID-19. Clones were sequenced by immunoSEQ multiplex PCR, and TCRdb holds only the in-frame ones, with some missing. Seen here are around 110,000 clones, 88% observed once, and the top ten hold around 6.5%. The specimen sequenced was peripheral blood. These TCRs come from a middle-aged man with active or convalescent COVID-19. Both conserved end residues are part of each CDR3.

V gene	J gene	CDR3 protein
TRBV19	TRBJ1-2	CASSIGGENYGYTF
TRBV7-8	TRBJ1-1	CASSLGQGMNTEAFF
TRBV11-2	TRBJ2-5	CASSRGVAETQYF
TRBV5-1	TRBJ2-1	CASSSPGTGGRIGRNEQFF
TRBV9	TRBJ2-3	CASSGTSANTDTQYF
TRBV2	TRBJ2-7	CASSVRKNLYEQYF
TRBV5-4	TRBJ1-2	CASSQDPGDTAGYTF
TRBV5-1	TRBJ2-1	CASSLGVGTGIGDEQFF
TRBV7-9	TRBJ1-1	CASSFNTNTEAFF
TRBV5-8	TRBJ2-1	CASSLRLTGTGEQFF
TRBV30	TRBJ2-2	CAWSVGLPGTGELFF
TRBV11-2	TRBJ1-4	CASSFGDTSFATNEKLFF
TRBV24-1	TRBJ2-1	CATSPPGGAGTSGRSSSYNEQFF
TRBV28	TRBJ1-5	CAIRRELSNQPQHF
TRBV2	TRBJ1-2	CASSGGGPGYTF
TRBV20-1	TRBJ1-1	CSGAGHTEAFF
TRBV10-2	TRBJ1-6	CASSGRAHSPLHF
TRBV28	TRBJ2-7	CASSSPTVPPPYEQYF
TRBV11-3	TRBJ2-1	CASSAEGLAGSGEQFF
TRBV19	TRBJ2-7	CASSAGTVEQYF
TRBV12-3/TRBV12-4	TRBJ2-1	CASTPGVDEQFF
TRBV13	TRBJ2-5	CASSLVGAEVGQETQYF
TRBV6-5	TRBJ2-7	CASTQTGGRYEQYF
TRBV5-1	TRBJ1-2	CASSLEGQGAGYTF
TRBV7-6	TRBJ2-1	CASSRLAGYNEQFF
TRBV25-1	TRBJ1-2	CAAEKPGAGYTF
TRBV6-5	TRBJ1-5	CASSTDRGGQPQHF
TRBV5-1	TRBJ1-2	CASSPGQGYGYTF
TRBV27	TRBJ1-1	CASSLLWDSEAFF
TRBV7-2	TRBJ1-2	CASSSGQGSGYTF
TRBV7-9	TRBJ2-3	CASSLAAQTQYF
TRBV11-2	TRBJ2-5	CASSFGVIAGDSETQYF
TRBV7-9	TRBJ2-7	CASSPRDREYEQYF
TRBV3-1/TRBV3-2	TRBJ1-1	CASSPLGRTAFF
TRBV6-5	TRBJ2-7	CASTSQGYEQYF
TRBV6-5	TRBJ1-3	CASKRDREPGNTIYF
TRBV11-2	TRBJ2-1	CASSTTSGRANEQFF
TRBV20-1	TRBJ2-1	CSASRWEGSEQFF
TRBV28	TRBJ1-2	CASRGTGKGYTF
TRBV5-5	TRBJ1-2	CASSLAGGNYGYTF
TRBV28	TRBJ1-5	CASSLLGFHQPQHF
TRBV19	TRBJ2-7	CASSALAGSYEQYF